This T cell receptor (beta chain) came from a study of T cell responses to AZD1222 COVID-19 vaccine. Findings and limits, study-wide: Clonal diversity may have been underestimated in mostly white British donors.

Second doses were pooled across both intervals (about 4 or about 12 weeks). Here immunoSEQ multiplex PCR was the method, and the copy in TCRdb shows in-frame clones only, minus some. The sample has about 120,000 clones; about 93% are singletons. Comments on this clone: The target antigen is unknown.

Here the sequenced sample was peripheral blood, taken 28 days after the second AZD1222 dose. This sequence originates from an adult who received the AZD1222 COVID-19 vaccine.

CDR3 region: CASSSSYNSPLHF. The CDR3 nucleotides read TGTGCCAGCAGCAGCTCCTATAATTCACCCCTCCACTTT. The chain links TRBV6-5 to TRBJ1-6; D is unresolved. The CDR3 totals 13 residues. Germline lookup yields CDR1 MNHEY and CDR2 SVGAGI. V was shortened by 6 bases and J by 0 bases, with 3 bases between the two germline ends.